This TCR beta chain originates from a study of response to subunit inactivated influenza vaccine. Notes on the study in general: Authors suggested seasonal influenza vaccinations each recruit few new T cells.

Germline V gives CDR1 DFQATT, CDR2 SNEGSKA (reference sequence). This CDR3 region has 14 residues. V gave up 1 base and J gave up 3 bases; unmatched junction bases: 4. TCRdb reanalysed the RT-PCR reads using MiXCR and keeps one entry per CDR3 protein. This table has 700,000 to 800,000 distinct CDR3 sequences, about 18% appearing once. This clonotype came up many times. Antigen unknown. The source was PBMCs from blood, collected 5 to 6 days after vaccination. The gene calls are TRBV20-1 and TRBJ2-7, with TRBD2 matching 9 bases. The source is a man aged 50-60 years who received an inactivated influenza vaccine. The CDR3 is CSARVLAGRYEQYF. For the CDR3, the DNA is TGCAGTGCTAGAGTACTAGCGGGTCGCTACGAGCAGTACTTC.